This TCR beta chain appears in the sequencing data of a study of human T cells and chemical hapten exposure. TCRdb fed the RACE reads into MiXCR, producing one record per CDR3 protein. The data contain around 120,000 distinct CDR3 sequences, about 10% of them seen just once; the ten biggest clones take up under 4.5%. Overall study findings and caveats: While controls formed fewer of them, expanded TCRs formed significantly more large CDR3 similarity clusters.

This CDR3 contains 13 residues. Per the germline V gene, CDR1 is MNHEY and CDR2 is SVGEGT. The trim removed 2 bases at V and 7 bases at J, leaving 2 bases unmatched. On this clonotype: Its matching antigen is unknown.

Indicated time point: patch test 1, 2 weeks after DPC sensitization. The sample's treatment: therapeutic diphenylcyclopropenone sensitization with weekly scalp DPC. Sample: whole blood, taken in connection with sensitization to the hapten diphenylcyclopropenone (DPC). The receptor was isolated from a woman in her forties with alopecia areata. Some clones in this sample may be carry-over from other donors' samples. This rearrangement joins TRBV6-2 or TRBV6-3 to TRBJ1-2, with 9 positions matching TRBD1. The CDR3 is CASSYGTGSGYTF. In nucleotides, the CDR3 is TGTGCCAGCAGTTACGGGACAGGGAGTGGCTACACCTTC.